These T cell receptor beta chains were read from a single sample in a study of long-term antiretroviral therapy in people with HIV. Produced via immunoSEQ multiplex PCR; TCRdb's table is partial and in-frame only. The repertoire holds 20,000 to 25,000 clones, 76% seen once, with approximately 11% in the top ten. The sequencing here drew on unsorted PBMCs, taken 1.1 years before starting antiretroviral therapy. These receptor sequences come from a middle-aged woman with HIV. CDR3s include the opening cysteine and the closing phenylalanine or tryptophan. The order of the fields is D gene, J gene, V gene, clone size, CDR3 DNA, CDR3 protein. D genes are given only for firm matches. Clone size is shown for a subset of rows, as once, few, many or a class of expanded clone.

D: NA; J: TRBJ1-2; V: TRBV5-5; size: NA; DNA: TGTGCCAGCAGCTTCCGCGCTCGTCAGGACTATGGCTACACCTTC; CDR3: CASSFRARQDYGYTF
D: TRBD1; J: TRBJ1-4; V: TRBV30; size: few; DNA: TGTGCCTGGATTGGGGACAGGGGTGAAAAACTGTTTTTT; CDR3: CAWIGDRGEKLFF
D: TRBD2; J: TRBJ2-5; V: TRBV4-2; size: NA; DNA: TGTGCCAGCAGCCGGGGACTAGCGGGGACGGAGACCCAGTACTTC; CDR3: CASSRGLAGTETQYF
D: TRBD1; J: TRBJ2-1; V: TRBV14; size: NA; DNA: TGTGCCAGCAGCCTATCGGACAGGGGGATTATGGATGAGCAGTTCTTC; CDR3: CASSLSDRGIMDEQFF
D: NA; J: TRBJ2-7; V: TRBV10-2; size: NA; DNA: TGCGCCAGCAGTGCCCAGACCTACGAGCAGTACTTC; CDR3: CASSAQTYEQYF
D: NA; J: TRBJ2-3; V: TRBV11-2; size: NA; DNA: TGTGCCAGCAGCTTCAGGGCTAGCGAAAATACGCAGTATTTT; CDR3: CASSFRASENTQYF
D: TRBD1; J: TRBJ2-3; V: TRBV7-8; size: NA; DNA: TGTGCCAGCAGCTCCCCAGGGGGTCGAACAGATACGCAGTATTTT; CDR3: CASSSPGGRTDTQYF
D: TRBD2; J: TRBJ2-1; V: TRBV6-1; size: NA; DNA: TGTGCCAGCATACCGGGACTAGCTCTCGAGCAGTTCTTC; CDR3: CASIPGLALEQFF
D: NA; J: TRBJ1-5; V: TRBV11-2; size: NA; DNA: TGTGCCAGCAGCTTAGAGGCGGGGTTCGGGCCCAATCAGCCCCAGCATTTT; CDR3: CASSLEAGFGPNQPQHF
D: NA; J: TRBJ2-6; V: TRBV5-6; size: NA; DNA: TGTGCCAGCAGCTTTATGAGTGTTGGGGCCAACGTCCTGACTTTC; CDR3: CASSFMSVGANVLTF
D: NA; J: TRBJ2-2; V: TRBV19; size: NA; DNA: TGTGCCAGTGAGGCAGGAGTGAACACCGGGGAGCTGTTTTTT; CDR3: CASEAGVNTGELFF
D: NA; J: TRBJ1-2; V: TRBV7-2; size: NA; DNA: TGTGCCAGCAGCTTTCTTGCTCGGTCGGGCTACACCTTC; CDR3: CASSFLARSGYTF
D: NA; J: TRBJ2-7; V: TRBV7-2; size: few; DNA: TGTGCCAGCAGCTTAGTTAACGGGGCCTACGAGCAGTACTTC; CDR3: CASSLVNGAYEQYF
D: NA; J: TRBJ1-4; V: TRBV19; size: NA; DNA: TGTGCCAGTAGTTGGGGACTAGGTGAAAAACTGTTTTTT; CDR3: CASSWGLGEKLFF
D: NA; J: TRBJ2-7; V: TRBV5-5; size: few; DNA: TGTGCCAGCCACCCAGACACGAGCTCCTACGAGCAGTACTTC; CDR3: CASHPDTSSYEQYF
D: NA; J: TRBJ1-1; V: TRBV6-4; size: NA; DNA: TGTGCCAGCCGGCCCGGGGGCGCGAACACTGAAGCTTTCTTT; CDR3: CASRPGGANTEAFF
D: NA; J: TRBJ1-1; V: TRBV5-6; size: NA; DNA: TGTGCCAGCAGCTTGGGGTTTAGAACTGAAGCTTTCTTT; CDR3: CASSLGFRTEAFF
D: NA; J: TRBJ2-7; V: TRBV11-3; size: NA; DNA: TGTGCCAGCAGCTTAGGAGCGGGACAGATACCCTACGAGCAGTACTTC; CDR3: CASSLGAGQIPYEQYF
D: NA; J: TRBJ1-2; V: TRBV29-1; size: NA; DNA: TGCAGCGTTGAAGATAGTGGACGGAAGGTCGGCTATGGCTACACCTTC; CDR3: CSVEDSGRKVGYGYTF
D: TRBD2; J: TRBJ2-1; V: TRBV4-3; size: NA; DNA: TGCGCCAGCAGCCATACAATAGCGGGGAGCTCCTACAATGAGCAGTTCTTC; CDR3: CASSHTIAGSSYNEQFF
D: NA; J: TRBJ1-4; V: TRBV7-6; size: once; DNA: TGTGCCAGCAGCCCCTTTGGAGGTGAAAAACTGTTTTTT; CDR3: CASSPFGGEKLFF
D: NA; J: TRBJ2-7; V: TRBV30; size: NA; DNA: TGTGCCTGGAGTCAGCTGGCAGACTCCTACGAGCAGTACTTC; CDR3: CAWSQLADSYEQYF
D: TRBD1; J: TRBJ1-2; V: TRBV29-1; size: few; DNA: TGCAGCGTTGAGCCGACAGGGTTTTTCTATGGCTACACCTTC; CDR3: CSVEPTGFFYGYTF
D: NA; J: TRBJ2-5; V: TRBV6-6; size: NA; DNA: TGTGCCAGCAGCCCCGGAGGGTTGGGGACCCAGTACTTC; CDR3: CASSPGGLGTQYF
D: NA; J: TRBJ2-1; V: TRBV19; size: NA; DNA: TGTGCCAGTAGTTCTGGACCAGTGGCAGCCGAGCAGTTCTTC; CDR3: CASSSGPVAAEQFF
D: TRBD1; J: TRBJ2-7; V: TRBV4-1; size: few; DNA: TGCGCCAGCAGCCTAAACAGGGGCCACTACGAGCAGTACTTC; CDR3: CASSLNRGHYEQYF